The rows below give T cell receptor beta chains drawn from one sample of a study of blood T cell repertoires in COVID-19. Sequenced by immunoSEQ multiplex PCR; TCRdb stores in-frame clones only, minus some. The sample includes a few hundred thousand clones, about 85% of them seen just once. Material: PBMCs or T cells enriched from blood (not recorded which). These TCRs come from a woman aged 45-65 years who had been exposed to COVID-19. Both conserved end residues are part of each CDR3. Each record gives: J gene, V gene, clone size, D gene, CDR3 DNA, CDR3 protein. The D gene is left open where the match is weak. Some rows have no size entry. The others give once, few or many, or a class for an expanded clone.

J gene: TRBJ1-2
V gene: TRBV12-3/TRBV12-4
clone size: NA
D gene: NA
CDR3 DNA: TGTGCCAGCAGCCCAGGGTACTATGGCTACACCTTC
CDR3 protein: CASSPGYYGYTF

J gene: TRBJ2-5
V gene: TRBV18
clone size: NA
D gene: NA
CDR3 DNA: TGTGCCAGCTCACCCTTCCAGGACATAGGAGAGACCCAGTACTTC
CDR3 protein: CASSPFQDIGETQYF

J gene: TRBJ2-3
V gene: TRBV7-9
clone size: NA
D gene: TRBD2
CDR3 DNA: TGTGCCAGCAGCTTTACCGGGACTAGCGGGGCTAATTTT
CDR3 protein: CASSFTGTSGANF

J gene: TRBJ2-7
V gene: TRBV25-1
clone size: NA
D gene: TRBD1
CDR3 DNA: TGTGCCAGCAGTGAATGGGGGACAGGGAAAGACGAGCAGTACTTC
CDR3 protein: CASSEWGTGKDEQYF

J gene: TRBJ1-4
V gene: TRBV7-9
clone size: once
D gene: NA
CDR3 DNA: TGTGCCAGCAGCCCCTCGGATGAAAAACTGTTTTTT
CDR3 protein: CASSPSDEKLFF

J gene: TRBJ2-7
V gene: TRBV6-2/TRBV6-3
clone size: NA
D gene: TRBD1
CDR3 DNA: TGTGCCAGCAGTCCACATAAGACAGGGGGCTACGAGCAGTACTTC
CDR3 protein: CASSPHKTGGYEQYF

J gene: TRBJ2-1
V gene: TRBV2
clone size: NA
D gene: NA
CDR3 DNA: TGTGCCAGCAGTGAAAGGACTCTTCCCCGTGGCTACAATGAGCAGTTCTTC
CDR3 protein: CASSERTLPRGYNEQFF

J gene: TRBJ2-3
V gene: TRBV28
clone size: NA
D gene: TRBD1
CDR3 DNA: TGTGCCAGCAGTTTAGGGGGACAGTCGACAGATACGCAGTATTTT
CDR3 protein: CASSLGGQSTDTQYF

J gene: TRBJ1-6
V gene: TRBV9
clone size: NA
D gene: TRBD1
CDR3 DNA: TGTGCCAGCAGCGTAGCTATACAGGGGTCCCTCCACTTT
CDR3 protein: CASSVAIQGSLHF

J gene: TRBJ2-1
V gene: TRBV5-6
clone size: NA
D gene: TRBD2
CDR3 DNA: TGTGCCAGCAGCTTGGGAGGCGGGGGGGCAAGTAATGAGCAGTTCTTC
CDR3 protein: CASSLGGGGASNEQFF

J gene: TRBJ1-5
V gene: TRBV19
clone size: NA
D gene: NA
CDR3 DNA: TGTGCCAGTAGTCCCCGACCCAACTATAGCAATCAGCCCCAGCATTTT
CDR3 protein: CASSPRPNYSNQPQHF

J gene: TRBJ1-1
V gene: TRBV27
clone size: NA
D gene: NA
CDR3 DNA: TGTGCCAGCAGTTTCTGGAACACTGAAGCTTTCTTT
CDR3 protein: CASSFWNTEAFF

J gene: TRBJ1-6
V gene: TRBV29-1
clone size: once
D gene: TRBD1
CDR3 DNA: TGCAGCGCCCCGTCAGAAGGGGGCGGTAATTCACCCCTCCACTTT
CDR3 protein: CSAPSEGGGNSPLHF

J gene: TRBJ1-1
V gene: TRBV9
clone size: NA
D gene: TRBD1
CDR3 DNA: TGTGCCAGCAGCGCGCGACAGGGAAGCGGCTCTGAAGCTTTCTTT
CDR3 protein: CASSARQGSGSEAFF

J gene: TRBJ1-2
V gene: TRBV5-4
clone size: NA
D gene: NA
CDR3 DNA: TGTGCCAGCAGCTTGGAGGGGTATGGCTACACCTTC
CDR3 protein: CASSLEGYGYTF

J gene: TRBJ1-1
V gene: TRBV12-5
clone size: few
D gene: NA
CDR3 DNA: TGTGCTAGTGGTCCAGGACTCTCACCTATGAACACTGAAGCTTTCTTT
CDR3 protein: CASGPGLSPMNTEAFF

J gene: TRBJ2-7
V gene: TRBV7-6
clone size: NA
D gene: TRBD1
CDR3 DNA: TGTGCCAGCAGCTTAGGGACAGGGAAGAGGGAGCAGTACTTC
CDR3 protein: CASSLGTGKREQYF

J gene: TRBJ2-5
V gene: TRBV5-4
clone size: once
D gene: TRBD2
CDR3 DNA: TGTGCCAGCAGCCTTCGGGGGGAAGGACTACAAGAGACCCAGTACTTC
CDR3 protein: CASSLRGEGLQETQYF

J gene: TRBJ1-1
V gene: TRBV11-2
clone size: NA
D gene: NA
CDR3 DNA: TGTGCCAGCAGCTCAGGACTGGGAGGTGAAGCTTTCTTT
CDR3 protein: CASSSGLGGEAFF

J gene: TRBJ1-1
V gene: TRBV6-5
clone size: NA
D gene: NA
CDR3 DNA: TGTGCCGCCAGAGGGATCCGCACTGAAGCTTTCTTT
CDR3 protein: CAARGIRTEAFF

J gene: TRBJ1-1
V gene: TRBV10-2
clone size: once
D gene: NA
CDR3 DNA: TGCGCCAGCAGTAGGGGGATCACTGAAGCTTTCTTT
CDR3 protein: CASSRGITEAFF

J gene: TRBJ1-4
V gene: TRBV3-1/TRBV3-2
clone size: NA
D gene: NA
CDR3 DNA: TGTGCCAGCAGCCAAGAGATTTTAGGAGGTGAAAAACTGTTTTTT
CDR3 protein: CASSQEILGGEKLFF

J gene: TRBJ1-2
V gene: TRBV7-2
clone size: NA
D gene: TRBD1
CDR3 DNA: TGTGCCAGCAGCTGGACAGGATTTGGCTACACCTTC
CDR3 protein: CASSWTGFGYTF

J gene: TRBJ2-7
V gene: TRBV6-5
clone size: few
D gene: NA
CDR3 DNA: TGTGCCAGCGCGGAGGCGGAGGGGATGAGCTACGAGCAGTACTTC
CDR3 protein: CASAEAEGMSYEQYF

J gene: TRBJ1-1
V gene: TRBV10-3
clone size: NA
D gene: NA
CDR3 DNA: TGTGCCATCAGTGACAGGGTCCACACTGAAGCTTTCTTT
CDR3 protein: CAISDRVHTEAFF

J gene: TRBJ1-3
V gene: TRBV5-5
clone size: NA
D gene: TRBD1
CDR3 DNA: TGTGCCAGCAGCTCGAAACAGGGGATGAACACCATATATTTT
CDR3 protein: CASSSKQGMNTIYF

J gene: TRBJ1-2
V gene: TRBV30
clone size: few
D gene: TRBD1
CDR3 DNA: TGTGCCTGGAGGAGACAGGGTAAAGGCTACACCTTC
CDR3 protein: CAWRRQGKGYTF

J gene: TRBJ2-4
V gene: TRBV5-6
clone size: NA
D gene: NA
CDR3 DNA: TGTGCCAGCAGCTTGGGGCAGGGAAACATTCAGTACTTC
CDR3 protein: CASSLGQGNIQYF

J gene: TRBJ1-2
V gene: TRBV13
clone size: NA
D gene: NA
CDR3 DNA: TGTGCCAGCAGATCCACAGGGTCCTATGGCTACACCTTC
CDR3 protein: CASRSTGSYGYTF

J gene: TRBJ2-3
V gene: TRBV2
clone size: NA
D gene: TRBD1
CDR3 DNA: TGTGCCAGCAGTAAACAAATGACAGGGCAGGATACGCAGTATTTT
CDR3 protein: CASSKQMTGQDTQYF

J gene: TRBJ2-5
V gene: TRBV7-2
clone size: NA
D gene: NA
CDR3 DNA: TGTGCCAGCAGCCCCCCGGGACAAAGAGAGACCCAGTACTTC
CDR3 protein: CASSPPGQRETQYF

J gene: TRBJ1-1
V gene: TRBV19
clone size: NA
D gene: TRBD1
CDR3 DNA: TGTGCCAGTAGTACCGGGACAGGGGGCTATAACACTGAAGCTTTCTTT
CDR3 protein: CASSTGTGGYNTEAFF

J gene: TRBJ2-3
V gene: TRBV4-3
clone size: NA
D gene: TRBD1
CDR3 DNA: TGCGCCAGCAGCCTCCAGACAGGGGGGGGTAGCACAGATACGCAGTATTTT
CDR3 protein: CASSLQTGGGSTDTQYF

J gene: TRBJ2-1
V gene: TRBV7-2
clone size: NA
D gene: NA
CDR3 DNA: TGTGCCAGCAGCCCAGGACTCTTCTCCTACAATGAGCAGTTCTTC
CDR3 protein: CASSPGLFSYNEQFF

J gene: TRBJ2-3
V gene: TRBV6-2/TRBV6-3
clone size: NA
D gene: NA
CDR3 DNA: TGTGCCAGCAGTTCCGACCAGCTCGGGGGCACAGATACGCAGTATTTT
CDR3 protein: CASSSDQLGGTDTQYF

J gene: TRBJ1-5
V gene: TRBV4-2
clone size: NA
D gene: NA
CDR3 DNA: TGTGCCAGCAGCCAAAATCTCAACCGGGGGGCAGGTCAGCCCCAGCATTTT
CDR3 protein: CASSQNLNRGAGQPQHF

J gene: TRBJ2-5
V gene: TRBV2
clone size: NA
D gene: NA
CDR3 DNA: TGTGCCAGCACCCATGTGGTCCAGGGTTACGACCAAGAGACCCAGTACTTC
CDR3 protein: CASTHVVQGYDQETQYF

J gene: TRBJ2-2
V gene: TRBV7-8
clone size: NA
D gene: NA
CDR3 DNA: TGTGCCAGCAGCTTATCGGGAACCGGGGAGCTGTTTTTT
CDR3 protein: CASSLSGTGELFF

J gene: TRBJ1-4
V gene: TRBV18
clone size: NA
D gene: TRBD1
CDR3 DNA: TGTGCCAGCTCACCACGGGGACAGGGGGCGCGAGATGAAAAACTGTTTTTT
CDR3 protein: CASSPRGQGARDEKLFF

J gene: TRBJ2-1
V gene: TRBV19
clone size: NA
D gene: NA
CDR3 DNA: TGTGCCAGTAGTCTCCCTGGAGGGGGGGGCCGAAGTGAGCAGTTCTTC
CDR3 protein: CASSLPGGGGRSEQFF

J gene: TRBJ2-5
V gene: TRBV6-2/TRBV6-3
clone size: once
D gene: TRBD1
CDR3 DNA: TGTGCCAGCAGTTACCCCCGGACAGGGGGCAGGGAGACCCAGTACTTC
CDR3 protein: CASSYPRTGGRETQYF

J gene: TRBJ2-5
V gene: TRBV29-1
clone size: NA
D gene: TRBD2
CDR3 DNA: TGCAGTGGGCTGACTAGCATCCCCGAAGAGACCCAGTACTTC
CDR3 protein: CSGLTSIPEETQYF

J gene: TRBJ1-6
V gene: TRBV7-2
clone size: once
D gene: NA
CDR3 DNA: TGTGCCAGCAGCTTAGCGGCGGGAGATTCACCCCTCCACTTT
CDR3 protein: CASSLAAGDSPLHF

J gene: TRBJ2-3
V gene: TRBV3-1/TRBV3-2
clone size: NA
D gene: TRBD2
CDR3 DNA: TGTGCCAGCAGCGGACTAGCGGGGGGGACAGATACGCAGTATTTT
CDR3 protein: CASSGLAGGTDTQYF

J gene: TRBJ2-1
V gene: TRBV10-3
clone size: NA
D gene: NA
CDR3 DNA: TGTGCCATCAGTGGAGGGCAGGTCGATGAGCAGTTCTTC
CDR3 protein: CAISGGQVDEQFF

J gene: TRBJ1-1
V gene: TRBV27
clone size: NA
D gene: NA
CDR3 DNA: TGTGCCAGCAGTTTACGAGAGAACACTGAAGCTTTCTTT
CDR3 protein: CASSLRENTEAFF

J gene: TRBJ1-2
V gene: TRBV7-9
clone size: NA
D gene: NA
CDR3 DNA: TGTGCCAGCAGCCCTAGGCAGCCAGGGGCGAATTATGGCTACACCTTC
CDR3 protein: CASSPRQPGANYGYTF

J gene: TRBJ1-2
V gene: TRBV6-1
clone size: once
D gene: TRBD1
CDR3 DNA: TGTGCCAGCAGTGAGCAGGGGGATGGAGGCTACACCTTC
CDR3 protein: CASSEQGDGGYTF

J gene: TRBJ1-4
V gene: TRBV28
clone size: NA
D gene: TRBD1
CDR3 DNA: TGTGCCAGCAGCCTAGGAGGGGGCCTGAGGAATGAAAAACTGTTTTTT
CDR3 protein: CASSLGGGLRNEKLFF

J gene: TRBJ1-1
V gene: TRBV7-9
clone size: NA
D gene: NA
CDR3 DNA: TGTGCCAGCAGCCCCCAAACAGGGTACACTGAAGCTTTCTTT
CDR3 protein: CASSPQTGYTEAFF